This T cell receptor (beta chain) was profiled in a study of graft-versus-host responses after intestinal transplantation. Study-wide background: Grafts that recipients had were multivisceral, liver-intestinal, or isolated intestinal transplants. Each patient got anti-thymocyte globulin induction, then tacrolimus and steroids for approximately three years. General study findings and limits: Recipient-marrow GvH clones were detected, some having first appeared in ileum or blood.

Time point given: postoperative day 105 after intestinal transplantation (dayNNNN = postoperative day). Intraepithelial lymphocytes and lamina propria lymphocytes were released through processing of graft tissue. This clone was seen a few times. What it binds is unknown. The method was immunoSEQ multiplex PCR; TCRdb's version includes in-frame clones alone and lacks a portion of them. The sample includes approximately 3,500 clones, 65% to 80% of them seen just once. V gave up 6 bases and J gave up 0 bases, with 12 bases separating them. This CDR3 spans 15 amino acids. Germline V gene sequence: CDR1 SNHLY, CDR2 FYNNEI.

The V gene is TRBV2, the J gene TRBJ1-3; possible D gene TRBD1, 6 bases. This sample comprised ileum tissue, obtained 105 days after intestinal transplantation. The TCR sequence derives from a human patient who received an intestinal transplant, so some T cells may come from the graft donor. The CDR3 DNA reads TGTGCCAGCAGGGACGGGGGCCCCTCTGGAAACACCATATATTTT. It is translated as CASRDGGPSGNTIYF.